This entry lists 29 T cell receptor beta chains sequenced from one sample in a study of shared clonotypes between healthy human individuals. Profiling relied on immunoSEQ multiplex PCR, and the TCRdb table lists in-frame clones only, not all of them. The sample holds about 2.1 million clones, approximately 92% seen once. Positively selected for CCR7, the CD45RO-negative cells used as naive CD8 cells excluded terminally differentiated effector memory CD45RA+ cells. Source material: naive CD8+ T cells from PBMCs. These receptors came from a man aged 18-30 years in good health. Some clones in this sample may be carry-over from other donors' samples.

The chain links TRBV6-1 to TRBJ2-7; perhaps TRBD2 as D (6 bases). The CDR3 spans 15 residues. Per the germline V gene, CDR1 is MNHNS and CDR2 is SASEGT. Trimming stripped 4 bases from V and 6 bases from J, with 19 bases between. The CDR3 protein is CASSVWGDAGREQYF. For the CDR3, the DNA is TGTGCCAGCAGTGTGTGGGGGGACGCAGGGCGCGAGCAGTACTTC.

This rearrangement joins TRBV5-6 to TRBJ2-5, with 7 nucleotides matching TRBD2. After removal of 3 bases from V and 9 bases from J, the junction contained 5 bases not matched to a gene. The CDR3 length is 12 residues. The V gene's germline CDR1 is SGHDT and CDR2 YYEEEE. The CDR3 DNA follows: TGTGCCAGCAGCTGGGCGGGGGAGGCCCAGTACTTC. This sequence encodes CASSWAGEAQYF.

This clone was seen only once. The chain is built from TRBV9 and TRBJ1-5, with D possibly being TRBD1 (5 bases). The CDR3 is 13 residues long. Germline-derived CDR1 and CDR2 are SGDLS and YYNGEE. V was trimmed by 4 bases and J by 4 bases, leaving 9 bases between them. CDR3 region: CASSPGLNQPQHF. In DNA form, the CDR3 reads TGTGCCAGCAGCCCGGGACTGAATCAGCCCCAGCATTTT.

This clone was observed a single time. The chain couples TRBV27 to TRBJ1-4, with D uncertain. Germline V gene lookup returns CDR1 MNHEY and CDR2 SMNVEV (reference sequence). V dropped 4 bases and J dropped 1 base, with 13 bases sitting between them. The length of the CDR3 is 16 residues. The CDR3 loop reads CASSSNGYLTNEKLFF. The CDR3 nucleotides are TGTGCCAGCAGTTCGAACGGGTACCTAACTAATGAAAAACTGTTTTTT.

J is TRBJ2-7 and V is TRBV5-6; 10 bases are shared with TRBD1. This CDR3 is 14 amino acids long. With V trimmed by 3 bases and J by 5 bases, 5 bases remained unmatched. Per the germline V gene, CDR1 is SGHDT and CDR2 is YYEEEE. The CDR3, as DNA: TGTGCCAGCAGCTACCTGGGACAGGGGAACGAGCAGTACTTC. It translates to CASSYLGQGNEQYF.

The V gene is TRBV6-1, the J gene TRBJ2-2; no definite D call. The V end was cut by 5 bases, the J end by 7 bases, with 8 bases between. The CDR3 sequence is 12 residues long. CDR1 MNHNS and CDR2 SASEGT come from the germline V gene. The CDR3 here is CASSSIGGELFF. In DNA, the CDR3 is TGTGCCAGCAGTTCGATAGGCGGGGAGCTGTTTTTT.

V usage is TRBV10-1 and J usage is TRBJ1-1; D gene ambiguous. The CDR3 has 14 residues. V was cut by 4 bases and J by 1 base, with 10 bases left in between. The germline V gene encodes CDR1 WNHNN and CDR2 SYGVQD (reference sequence). The CDR3 region has the DNA TGCGCCAGCAGTGCGGGTCGAAGGAACACTGAAGCTTTCTTT. As protein: CASSAGRRNTEAFF.

About this clone: This sample also contains other DNA sequences that code for the same CDR3. The chain links TRBV9 to TRBJ2-5, with 7 bases aligning to TRBD2. Germline V gene sequence: CDR1 SGDLS, CDR2 YYNGEE. The V gene end was trimmed by 2 bases and the J gene end by 5 bases; junction bases not matched to a gene: 3. The length of the CDR3 is 13 residues. The CDR3 DNA reads TGTGCCAGCAGCGTGGGACTAAGTGAGACCCAGTACTTC. Protein product: CASSVGLSETQYF.

The chain couples TRBV27 to TRBJ1-3; tentative D call: TRBD1 (5 bases). Trimming took 0 bases from V and 7 from J, leaving 19 bases between them. Per germline, CDR1 MNHEY and CDR2 SMNVEV (reference sequence). CDR3 length: 17 amino acids. The DNA for the CDR3 is TGTGCCAGCAGTTTATCGGGACCACTCTATCCGGGCAACACCATATATTTT. Its protein product is CASSLSGPLYPGNTIYF.

V usage is TRBV7-9 and J usage is TRBJ2-3, with TRBD2 as a possible D gene (6 bases). The CDR3 length is 14 residues. Germline assignment: CDR1 SEHNR and CDR2 FQNEAQ (reference sequence). V shed 9 bases and J shed 2 bases, with 15 bases lying between them. The CDR3 DNA sequence: TGTGCCAGTTTGCGGGACTCCAACACAGATACGCAGTATTTT. It codes for CASLRDSNTDTQYF.

The chain links TRBV7-9 to TRBJ2-7, with 10 bases lining up with TRBD2. The CDR3 covers 14 residues. V trimming: 4 bases; J trimming: 3 bases; junction bases outside the gene matches: 3. The germline V gene encodes CDR1 SEHNR and CDR2 FQNEAQ (reference sequence). In DNA form, the CDR3 reads TGTGCCAGCAGCTCCCGGACTAGCGGCTACGAGCAGTACTTC. Translated: CASSSRTSGYEQYF. Variable domain in full (rest from reference TRBV7-9 and TRBJ2-7): DTGVSQNPRHKITKRGQNVTFRCDPISEHNRLYWYRQTLGQGPEFLTYFQNEAQLEKSRLLSDRFSAERPKGSFSTLEIQRTEQGDSAMYLCASSSRTSGYEQYFGPGTRLTVT.

Note on this clone: Other DNA sequences from this sample encode an identical CDR3 as well. The chain carries TRBV28 and TRBJ1-5; D remains unclear. Germline V gene lookup returns CDR1 MDHEN and CDR2 SYDVKM. This CDR3 region has 12 residues. V lost 5 bases to trimming and J lost 4 bases, with 6 bases between them. CDR3 residues: CASSPGNQPQHF. DNA of the CDR3: TGTGCCAGCAGTCCCGGGAATCAGCCCCAGCATTTT. Using reference TRBV28 and TRBJ1-5 for the parts outside the CDR3, the full variable domain is DVKVTQSSRYLVKRTGEKVFLECVQDMDHENMFWYRQDPGLGLRLIYFSYDVKMKEKGDIPEGYSVSREKKERFSLILESASTNQTSMYLCASSPGNQPQHFGDGTRLSIL.

V usage is TRBV7-9 and J usage is TRBJ2-5, with TRBD2 identical over 11 bases. The CDR3 runs to 17 residues. The germline CDR1 and CDR2 sequences are SEHNR and FQNEAQ (reference sequence). Trimming took 5 bases from V and 3 from J; bases not matched to a gene: 11. The CDR3 is CASSPKGLAGPKETQYF. CDR3 coding DNA: TGTGCCAGCAGCCCGAAAGGACTAGCGGGTCCAAAAGAGACCCAGTACTTC. Looking up the rest from reference TRBV7-9 and TRBJ2-5 gives the full variable domain: DTGVSQNPRHKITKRGQNVTFRCDPISEHNRLYWYRQTLGQGPEFLTYFQNEAQLEKSRLLSDRFSAERPKGSFSTLEIQRTEQGDSAMYLCASSPKGLAGPKETQYFGPGTRLLVL.

V is TRBV9 and J is TRBJ2-7, with D unresolved. Germline V gene data show CDR1 as SGDLS and CDR2 as YYNGEE. The CDR3 has 13 amino acids. V was trimmed by 4 bases and J by 4 bases, leaving 12 bases between them. CDR3 sequence reads: CASSIGPQYEQYF. CDR3 DNA: TGTGCCAGCAGCATCGGACCGCAGTACGAGCAGTACTTC.

The chain uses TRBV11-2 and TRBJ2-7; D uncertain. Germline V gene sequence: CDR1 SGHAT, CDR2 FQNNGV. Between the trimmed V and J ends, which lost 6 bases and 1 base, there was a span of 13 bases. CDR3 length: 14 residues. The CDR3 sequence is CASSGRNFSYEQYF. CDR3 coding DNA: TGTGCCAGCAGTGGACGGAATTTTTCCTACGAGCAGTACTTC.

CDR3 bases: TGTGCCAGCAGCACTCGGGACAGGGGGAAAGAGACCCAGTACTTC. It encodes CASSTRDRGKETQYF. The J gene is TRBJ2-5, the V gene TRBV28, with 11 bases fitting TRBD1. This CDR3 has 15 residues. Germline loops: CDR1 MDHEN, CDR2 SYDVKM. V was clipped by 6 bases and J by 3 bases; unmatched bases: 6.

The CDR3 here is CASSGERVASYEQYF. The CDR3 DNA reads TGTGCCAGCAGTGGGGAAAGGGTCGCCTCCTACGAGCAGTACTTC. The chain employs TRBV25-1 and TRBJ2-7, with no clear D. The V and J ends lost 4 bases and 0 bases respectively, with 13 bases between them. Germline values: CDR1 MGHDK, CDR2 SYGVNS. This CDR3 is built from 15 residues.

The rearrangement joins TRBV6-5 to TRBJ2-7; 8 bases map to TRBD1. The CDR3 has 14 amino acids. From germline, CDR1 is MNHEY and CDR2 SVGAGI. The V gene end was trimmed by 2 bases and the J gene end by 3 bases; junction bases not matched to a gene: 3. In DNA, the CDR3 is TGTGCCAGCAGTTACCGCACAGGGGGCTACGAGCAGTACTTC. Residues: CASSYRTGGYEQYF.

The chain uses TRBV27 and TRBJ2-1; D is uncertain. Germline CDR1 and CDR2: MNHEY and SMNVEV (reference sequence). This CDR3 contains 11 residues. V lost 8 bases to trimming and J lost 8 bases, with 10 bases between them. Written as DNA, the CDR3 is TGTGCCAGCTACGACGGGTATGAGCAGTTCTTC. This encodes CASYDGYEQFF.

The chain recombines TRBV5-6 with TRBJ2-4; TRBD1 agrees at 9 bases. The CDR3 loop spans 15 amino acids. From germline, CDR1 is SGHDT and CDR2 YYEEEE. The V segment lost 2 bases and the J segment 6 bases; nucleotides outside the gene matches: 6. This chain's CDR3 is CASSLTGGWGNIQYF. CDR3 sequence (DNA): TGTGCCAGCAGCTTAACAGGGGGCTGGGGAAACATTCAGTACTTC.

V and J are TRBV11-3 and TRBJ2-1, with 9 bases matching TRBD2. The CDR3 is 17 amino acids. CDR1 and CDR2 (germline): SGHNT, YENEEA. V lost 1 base to trimming and J lost 4 bases; unmatched junction nucleotides: 8. In DNA, the CDR3 is TGTGCCAGCAGCTTAGCGACTAGCGGAGCGGAATACAATGAGCAGTTCTTC. This gives the protein CASSLATSGAEYNEQFF.

This chain uses TRBV2 with TRBJ2-1; D possibly corresponds to TRBD2 (6 bases). V was cut by 6 bases and J by 6 bases, with 18 bases left in between. The CDR3 loop spans 15 amino acids. The germline V gene encodes CDR1 SNHLY and CDR2 FYNNEI. CDR3 sequence (DNA): TGTGCCAGCAGCGCACAACTCCACGGGGGCAATGAGCAGTTCTTC. It translates to CASSAQLHGGNEQFF.

Only one count was recorded for this clone. The chain is built from TRBV9 and TRBJ2-1; D possibly matches TRBD1 or TRBD2 (5 bases each). Germline V gene lookup returns CDR1 SGDLS and CDR2 YYNGEE. V lost 3 bases and J lost 1, with 11 bases in between. The CDR3 spans 15 residues. The CDR3 nucleotides read TGTGCCAGCAGCGCCGGGGCGGATTCCTACAATGAGCAGTTCTTC. As protein: CASSAGADSYNEQFF.

The V gene is TRBV28, the J gene TRBJ1-5; D is possibly TRBD1 (5 bases). V lost 10 bases, J lost 0 bases, and 22 bases lay in between. This CDR3 spans 17 amino acids. Germline assignment: CDR1 MDHEN and CDR2 SYDVKM. CDR3 bases: TGTGCCACGTCCTGGGAGCTCGGACACTATAGCAATCAGCCCCAGCATTTT. Protein sequence: CATSWELGHYSNQPQHF.

The V gene is TRBV15, the J gene TRBJ2-6; D could derive from TRBD1 or TRBD2 (5 bases each). The CDR3 length is 18 residues. V was clipped by 0 bases and J by 4 bases, with 16 bases between them. Germline V gene sequence: CDR1 LNHNV, CDR2 YYDKDF (reference sequence). CDR3 DNA sequence: TGTGCCACCAGCAGAGATCTGGGGTATGGGGACGGGGCCAACGTCCTGACTTTC. Amino acids: CATSRDLGYGDGANVLTF.

The chain joins TRBV6-5 to TRBJ2-1; weak D call: TRBD2 (5 bases). Germline V lookup: CDR1 MNHEY, CDR2 SVGAGI. The V and J ends lost 3 bases and 5 bases respectively, with 11 bases between them. The CDR3 is made up of 14 amino acids. The CDR3 sequence is CASSYLASDNEQFF. CDR3 nucleotide sequence: TGTGCCAGCAGTTATTTAGCGTCCGACAATGAGCAGTTCTTC.

This chain joins TRBV25-1 and TRBJ1-2; D gene ambiguous. The ends were cut back, 6 bases at V and 4 bases at J, with 12 bases in the middle. The CDR3 is 13 amino acids. Looked up from germline, CDR1 is MGHDK and CDR2 is SYGVNS. The CDR3 bases are TGTGCCAGCAGCTCCGGGGTATTCTATGGCTACACCTTC. This translates into CASSSGVFYGYTF.

The chain carries TRBV27 and TRBJ2-1; D is unresolved. Germline CDR1 reads MNHEY; CDR2 reads SMNVEV (reference sequence). Trimming shortened V by 4 bases and J by 14 bases, and 15 bases separated the two germline ends. The CDR3 length is 12 residues. As DNA, the CDR3 is TGTGCCAGCAGTTCTAGGGTCGGCGTCGAGTTCTTC. Amino acid sequence: CASSSRVGVEFF.

The gene calls are TRBV27 and TRBJ2-1, with a possible D match to TRBD1 (6 bases). The CDR3 is 12 residues long. Trimming left V 6 bases short and J 6 bases short, with 9 bases between. Germline CDR1 reads MNHEY; CDR2 reads SMNVEV (reference sequence). This CDR3 reads CASRLRGNEQFF. The CDR3 DNA sequence: TGTGCCAGCAGGCTCAGGGGCAATGAGCAGTTCTTC.